The clone carrying this T cell receptor beta chain occurred once. There are 14 residues in the CDR3. The germline V gene encodes CDR1 MNHNS and CDR2 SASEGT. Trimming cost V 4 bases and J 1 base; bases outside gene matches: 3. The data were obtained in a study of cytotoxic CD8 clonotypes in ibrutinib-treated CLL. Study as a whole: After a median roughly 12 months on treatment (6 to 36), response samples were drawn.

The data were produced by immunoSEQ multiplex PCR, yet TCRdb's version contains in-frame clones alone and is incomplete. Of some 93,000 clones listed, around 73% are singletons. This chain links TRBV6-1 with TRBJ2-7, with 8 bases matching TRBD1. The TCR sequence derives from a human donor with chronic lymphocytic leukemia. The sequencing here drew on PBMCs, taken after 12 months of ibrutinib treatment. Here the CDR3 DNA reads TGTGCCAGCAGTGCCACAGGGGGTTCCTACGAGCAGTACTTC. Protein sequence: CASSATGGSYEQYF.